These T cell receptor beta chains were read from a single sample in a study of CD8+ T cells in alopecia areata. This table comes from immunoSEQ multiplex PCR, and its TCRdb copy is limited to in-frame clones, with some not included. The sample has more than 200,000 clones, approximately 45% seen once. This specimen was CD4+ T cells sorted from blood, taken around week 37, from a patient treated with tofacitinib. These receptors were taken from a human donor with alopecia areata. CDR3s leave out the opening cysteine and the closing phenylalanine or tryptophan. A clone size is listed for some rows: how often the clone was seen (once, few, many), or a class if it is expanded.

>TRBJ2-7|.|TRBV2
ASSGRTGTYEQY
>TRBJ2-2|.|TRBV11-1
ASSARQGTPGELF
>TRBJ2-1|.|TRBV5-4
ASSTRTSGRGYNEQF
>TRBJ2-7|.|TRBV7-9
ASSSIYEQY
>TRBJ2-2|.|TRBV10-3
AIRPDFAGGPKGTGELF
>TRBJ2-3|few|TRBV29-1
SGGSGSADTQY
>TRBJ1-2|.|TRBV5-1
ASSRWGSGQTNYGYT
>TRBJ2-1|few|TRBV5-1
ASSLRTSVSFSSYNEQF
>TRBJ2-3|.|TRBV11-2
ASSFGLAGTTQY
>TRBJ1-4|.|TRBV29-1
SVRDGNEKLF
>TRBJ1-2|few|TRBV9
ASSELVGGYT
>TRBJ2-2|.|TRBV29-1
SAEGQGAVTGELF
>TRBJ2-4|.|TRBV7-9
ASSPAGRMGNIQY